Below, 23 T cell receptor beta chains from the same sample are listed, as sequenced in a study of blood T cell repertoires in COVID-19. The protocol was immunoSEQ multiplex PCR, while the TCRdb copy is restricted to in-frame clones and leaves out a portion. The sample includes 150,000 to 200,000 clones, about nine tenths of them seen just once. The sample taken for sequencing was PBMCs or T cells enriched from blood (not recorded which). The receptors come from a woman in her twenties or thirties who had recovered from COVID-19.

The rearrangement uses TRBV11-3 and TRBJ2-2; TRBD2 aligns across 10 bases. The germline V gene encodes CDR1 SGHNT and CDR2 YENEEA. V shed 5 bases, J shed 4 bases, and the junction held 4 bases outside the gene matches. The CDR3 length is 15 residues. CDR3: CASSLSGGSTGELFF. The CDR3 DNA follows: TGTGCCAGCAGCCTTAGCGGGGGGTCCACCGGGGAGCTGTTTTTT.

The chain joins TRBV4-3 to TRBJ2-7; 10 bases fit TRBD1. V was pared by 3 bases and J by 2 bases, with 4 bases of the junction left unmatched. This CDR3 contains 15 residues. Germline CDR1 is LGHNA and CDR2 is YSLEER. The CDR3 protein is CASSQRTGGAYEQYF. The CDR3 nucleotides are TGCGCCAGCAGCCAGAGGACAGGGGGGGCCTACGAGCAGTACTTC.

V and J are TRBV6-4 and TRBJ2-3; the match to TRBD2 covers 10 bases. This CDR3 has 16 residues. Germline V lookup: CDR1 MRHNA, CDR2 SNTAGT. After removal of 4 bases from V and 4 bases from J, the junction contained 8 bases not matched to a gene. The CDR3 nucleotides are TGTGCCAGCAGTGTCGGCGGGACTAGCGTGGCAGATACGCAGTATTTT. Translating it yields CASSVGGTSVADTQYF.

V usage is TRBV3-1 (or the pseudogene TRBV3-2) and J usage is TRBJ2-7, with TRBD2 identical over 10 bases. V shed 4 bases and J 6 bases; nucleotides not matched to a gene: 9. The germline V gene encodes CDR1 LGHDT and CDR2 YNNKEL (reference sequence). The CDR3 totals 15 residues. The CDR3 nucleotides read TGTGCCAGCAGCCCCCTGGCTCTAGCGGGAGCCGAGCAGTACTTC. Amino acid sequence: CASSPLALAGAEQYF.

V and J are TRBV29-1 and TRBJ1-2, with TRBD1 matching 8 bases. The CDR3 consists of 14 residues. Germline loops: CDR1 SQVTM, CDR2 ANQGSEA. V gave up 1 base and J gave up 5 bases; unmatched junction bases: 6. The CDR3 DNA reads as TGCAGCGTTGAAGGTCCAGGGGGCGGTTATGGCTACACCTTC. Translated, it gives CSVEGPGGGYGYTF.

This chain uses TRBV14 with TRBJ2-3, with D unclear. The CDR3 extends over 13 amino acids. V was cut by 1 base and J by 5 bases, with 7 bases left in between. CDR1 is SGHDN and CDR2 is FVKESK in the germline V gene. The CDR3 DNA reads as TGTGCCAGCAGCCAAGGAAACGGAGATACGCAGTATTTT. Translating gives CASSQGNGDTQYF.

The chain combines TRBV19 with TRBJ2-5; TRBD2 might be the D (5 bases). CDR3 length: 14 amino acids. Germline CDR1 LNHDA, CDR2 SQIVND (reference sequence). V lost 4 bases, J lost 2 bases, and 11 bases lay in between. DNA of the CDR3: TGTGCCAGTAGTACGGACGGGGTTCAAGAGACCCAGTACTTC. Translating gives CASSTDGVQETQYF.

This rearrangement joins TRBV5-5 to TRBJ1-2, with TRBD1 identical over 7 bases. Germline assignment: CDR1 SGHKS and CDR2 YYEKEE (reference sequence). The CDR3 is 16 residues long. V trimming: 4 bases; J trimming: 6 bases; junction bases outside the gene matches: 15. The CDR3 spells CASSGGTVVIANGYTF. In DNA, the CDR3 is TGTGCCAGCAGCGGGGGGACAGTGGTTATAGCGAATGGCTACACCTTC.

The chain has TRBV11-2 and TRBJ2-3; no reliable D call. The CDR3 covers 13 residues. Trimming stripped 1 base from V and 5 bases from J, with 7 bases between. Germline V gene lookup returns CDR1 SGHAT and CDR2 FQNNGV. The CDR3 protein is CASSLGFGDTQYF. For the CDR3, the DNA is TGTGCCAGCAGCTTAGGATTCGGAGATACGCAGTATTTT.

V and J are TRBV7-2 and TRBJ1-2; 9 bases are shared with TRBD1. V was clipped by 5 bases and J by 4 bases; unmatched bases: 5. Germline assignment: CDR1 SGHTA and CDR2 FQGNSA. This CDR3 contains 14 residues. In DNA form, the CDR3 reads TGTGCCAGCAGCCGGGAGACAGGGGGCTATGGCTACACCTTC. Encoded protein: CASSRETGGYGYTF.

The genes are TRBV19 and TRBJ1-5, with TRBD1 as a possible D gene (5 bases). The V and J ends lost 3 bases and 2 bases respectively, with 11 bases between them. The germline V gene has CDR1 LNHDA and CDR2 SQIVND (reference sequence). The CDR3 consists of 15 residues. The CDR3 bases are TGTGCCAGTAGTATCCCAGGGTCGGGCAATCAGCCCCAGCATTTT. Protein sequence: CASSIPGSGNQPQHF.

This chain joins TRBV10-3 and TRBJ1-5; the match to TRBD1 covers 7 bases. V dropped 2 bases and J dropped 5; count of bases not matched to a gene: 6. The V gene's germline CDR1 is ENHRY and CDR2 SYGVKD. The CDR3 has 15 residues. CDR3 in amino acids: CAISETGTAHQPQHF. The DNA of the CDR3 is TGTGCCATCAGTGAGACTGGGACAGCACATCAGCCCCAGCATTTT.

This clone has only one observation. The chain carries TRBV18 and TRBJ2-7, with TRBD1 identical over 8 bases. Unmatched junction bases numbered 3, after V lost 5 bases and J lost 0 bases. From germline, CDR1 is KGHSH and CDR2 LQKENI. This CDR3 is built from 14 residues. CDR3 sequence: CASSRTGYSYEQYF. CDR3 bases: TGTGCCAGCTCAAGGACAGGGTACTCCTACGAGCAGTACTTC.

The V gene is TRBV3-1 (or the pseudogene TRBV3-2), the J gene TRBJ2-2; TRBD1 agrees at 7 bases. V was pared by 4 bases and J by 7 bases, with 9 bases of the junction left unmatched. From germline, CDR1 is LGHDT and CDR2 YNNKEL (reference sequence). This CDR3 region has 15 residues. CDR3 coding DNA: TGTGCCAGCAGCCCGAGACAGGGCGCAATCGGGGAGCTGTTTTTT. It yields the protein CASSPRQGAIGELFF.

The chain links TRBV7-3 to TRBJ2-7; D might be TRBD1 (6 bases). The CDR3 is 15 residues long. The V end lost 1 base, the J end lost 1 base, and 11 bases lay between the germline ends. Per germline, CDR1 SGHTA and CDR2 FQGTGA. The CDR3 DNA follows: TGTGCCAGCAGCTTAAGAGGGGACACGTCCTACGAGCAGTACTTC. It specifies CASSLRGDTSYEQYF.

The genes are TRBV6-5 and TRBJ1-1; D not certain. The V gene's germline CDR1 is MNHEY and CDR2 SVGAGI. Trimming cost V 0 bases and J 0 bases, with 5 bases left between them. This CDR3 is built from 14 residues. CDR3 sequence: CASSYSSMNTEAFF. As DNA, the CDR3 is TGTGCCAGCAGTTACTCGAGCATGAACACTGAAGCTTTCTTT.

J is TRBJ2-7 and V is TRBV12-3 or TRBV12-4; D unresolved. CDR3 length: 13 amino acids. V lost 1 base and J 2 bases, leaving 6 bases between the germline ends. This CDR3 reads CASSLDGTYEQYF. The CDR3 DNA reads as TGTGCCAGCAGTTTAGACGGTACCTACGAGCAGTACTTC.

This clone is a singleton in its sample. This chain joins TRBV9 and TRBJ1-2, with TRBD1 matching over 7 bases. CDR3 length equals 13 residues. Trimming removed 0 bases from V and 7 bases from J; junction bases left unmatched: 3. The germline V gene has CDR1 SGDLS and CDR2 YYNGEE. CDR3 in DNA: TGTGCCAGCAGCGTAGGTAACAGGGGTGGCTACACCTTC. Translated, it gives CASSVGNRGGYTF.

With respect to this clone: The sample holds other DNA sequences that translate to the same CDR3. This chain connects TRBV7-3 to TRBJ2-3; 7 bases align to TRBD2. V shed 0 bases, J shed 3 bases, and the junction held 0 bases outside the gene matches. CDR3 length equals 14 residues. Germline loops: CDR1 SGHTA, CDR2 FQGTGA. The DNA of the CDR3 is TGTGCCAGCAGCTTAACTAGCGGGACAGATACGCAGTATTTT. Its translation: CASSLTSGTDTQYF.

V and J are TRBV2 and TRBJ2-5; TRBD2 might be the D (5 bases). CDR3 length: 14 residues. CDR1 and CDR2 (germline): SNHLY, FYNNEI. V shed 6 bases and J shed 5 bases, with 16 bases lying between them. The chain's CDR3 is CASRSRTTGETQYF. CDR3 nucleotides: TGTGCCAGCAGGTCCAGGACCACGGGGGAGACCCAGTACTTC.

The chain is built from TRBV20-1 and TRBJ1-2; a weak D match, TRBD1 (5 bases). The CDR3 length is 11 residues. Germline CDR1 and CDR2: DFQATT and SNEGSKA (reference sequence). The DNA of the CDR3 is TGCACCGTAAGGGGCGGCTATGGCTACACCTTC. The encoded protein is CTVRGGYGYTF.

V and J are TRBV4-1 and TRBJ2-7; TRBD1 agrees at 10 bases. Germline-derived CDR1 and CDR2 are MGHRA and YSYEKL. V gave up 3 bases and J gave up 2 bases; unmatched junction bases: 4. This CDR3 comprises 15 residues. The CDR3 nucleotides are TGCGCCAGCAGCCAGCCGGGACAGGGGACCTACGAGCAGTACTTC. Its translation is CASSQPGQGTYEQYF.

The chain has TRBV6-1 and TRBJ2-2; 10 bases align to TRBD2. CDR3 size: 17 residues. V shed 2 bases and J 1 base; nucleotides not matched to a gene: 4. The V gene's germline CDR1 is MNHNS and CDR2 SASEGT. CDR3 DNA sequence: TGTGCCAGCAGTGAATTTGGACTAGCGGTGAACACCGGGGAGCTGTTTTTT. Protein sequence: CASSEFGLAVNTGELFF.